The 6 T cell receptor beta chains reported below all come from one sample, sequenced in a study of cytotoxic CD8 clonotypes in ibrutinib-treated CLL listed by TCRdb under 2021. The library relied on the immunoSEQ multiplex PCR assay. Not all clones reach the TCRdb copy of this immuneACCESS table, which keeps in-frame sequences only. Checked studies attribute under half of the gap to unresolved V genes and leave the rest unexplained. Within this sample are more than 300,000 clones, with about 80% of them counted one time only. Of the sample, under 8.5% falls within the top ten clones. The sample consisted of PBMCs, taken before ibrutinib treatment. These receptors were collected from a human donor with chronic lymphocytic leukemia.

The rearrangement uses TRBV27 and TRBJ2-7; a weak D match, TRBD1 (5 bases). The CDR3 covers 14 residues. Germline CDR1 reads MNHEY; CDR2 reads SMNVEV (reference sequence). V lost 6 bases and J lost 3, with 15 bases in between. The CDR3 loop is CASSSAGASYEQYF. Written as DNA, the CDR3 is TGTGCCAGCAGCTCAGCTGGGGCGAGCTACGAGCAGTACTTC.

The CDR3: CAISDGGIPGNTIYF. The CDR3 DNA sequence: TGTGCCATCAGTGACGGCGGGATTCCTGGAAACACCATATATTTT. The chain joins TRBV10-3 to TRBJ1-3, with D unresolved. The CDR3 is made up of 15 amino acids. Germline V gene sequence: CDR1 ENHRY, CDR2 SYGVKD. V shed 3 bases and J shed 2 bases, with 11 bases lying between them.

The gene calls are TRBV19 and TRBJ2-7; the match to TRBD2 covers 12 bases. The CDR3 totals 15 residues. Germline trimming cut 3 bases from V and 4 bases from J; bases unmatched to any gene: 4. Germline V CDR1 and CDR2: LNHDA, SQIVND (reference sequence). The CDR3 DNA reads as TGTGCCAGTAGTATTCGCACTAGCGGGAGGTACGAGCAGTACTTC. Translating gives CASSIRTSGRYEQYF.

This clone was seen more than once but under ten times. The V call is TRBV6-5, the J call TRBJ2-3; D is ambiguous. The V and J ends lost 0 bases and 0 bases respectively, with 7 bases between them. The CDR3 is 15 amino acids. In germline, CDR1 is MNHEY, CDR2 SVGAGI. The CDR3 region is CASSYSPPSTDTQYF. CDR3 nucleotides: TGTGCCAGCAGTTACTCGCCCCCTAGCACAGATACGCAGTATTTT.

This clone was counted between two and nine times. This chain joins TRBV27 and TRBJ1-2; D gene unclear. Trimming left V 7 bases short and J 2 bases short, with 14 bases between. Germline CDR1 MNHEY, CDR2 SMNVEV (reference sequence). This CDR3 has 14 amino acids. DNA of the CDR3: TGTGCCAGCAAACGAAGGTTATCAAACTATGGCTACACCTTC. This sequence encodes CASKRRLSNYGYTF.

The chain's CDR3 is CASSQGGQGTEQFF. In DNA, the CDR3 is TGTGCCAGCAGCCAAGGCGGGCAGGGAACCGAGCAGTTCTTC. V and J are TRBV4-2 and TRBJ2-1, with D perhaps being TRBD1 or TRBD2 (5 bases each). Per germline, CDR1 LGHNA and CDR2 YNFKEQ. V was trimmed by 1 base and J by 10 bases, leaving 14 bases between them. The length of the CDR3 is 14 residues.